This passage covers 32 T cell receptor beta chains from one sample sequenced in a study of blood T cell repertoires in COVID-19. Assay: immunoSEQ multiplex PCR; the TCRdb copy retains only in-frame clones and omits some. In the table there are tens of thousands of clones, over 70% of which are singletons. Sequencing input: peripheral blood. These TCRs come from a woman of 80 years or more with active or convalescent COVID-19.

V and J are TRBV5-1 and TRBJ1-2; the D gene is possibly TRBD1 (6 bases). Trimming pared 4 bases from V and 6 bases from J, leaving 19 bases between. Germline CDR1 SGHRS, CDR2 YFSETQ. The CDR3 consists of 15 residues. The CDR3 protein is CASSVRQVYGDGYTF. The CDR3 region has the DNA TGCGCCAGCAGCGTCAGACAGGTTTACGGCGATGGCTACACCTTC.

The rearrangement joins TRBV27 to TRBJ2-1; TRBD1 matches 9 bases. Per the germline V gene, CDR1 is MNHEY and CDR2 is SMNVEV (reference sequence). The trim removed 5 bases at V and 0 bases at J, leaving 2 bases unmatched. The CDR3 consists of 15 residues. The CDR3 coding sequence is TGTGCCAGCAGTGCGGACAGGGGCTCCTACAATGAGCAGTTCTTC. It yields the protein CASSADRGSYNEQFF.

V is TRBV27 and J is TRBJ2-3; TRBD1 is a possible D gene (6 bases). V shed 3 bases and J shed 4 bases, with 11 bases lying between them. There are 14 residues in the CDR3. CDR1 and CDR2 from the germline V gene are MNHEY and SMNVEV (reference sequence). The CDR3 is CASSLARGSDTQYF. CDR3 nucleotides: TGTGCCAGCAGTTTGGCGAGGGGGTCAGATACGCAGTATTTT.

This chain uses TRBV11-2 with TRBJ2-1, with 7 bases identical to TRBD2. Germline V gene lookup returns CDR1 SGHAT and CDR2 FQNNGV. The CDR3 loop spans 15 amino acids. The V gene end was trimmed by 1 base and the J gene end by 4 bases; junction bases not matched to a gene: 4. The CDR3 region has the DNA TGTGCCAGCAGCTTAGTAGGGGAGGGATACAATGAGCAGTTCTTC. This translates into CASSLVGEGYNEQFF.

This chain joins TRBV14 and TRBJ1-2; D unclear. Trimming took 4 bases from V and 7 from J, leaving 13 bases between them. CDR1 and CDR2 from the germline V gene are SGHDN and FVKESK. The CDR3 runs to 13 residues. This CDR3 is CASSPPRAGGYTF. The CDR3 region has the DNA TGTGCCAGCAGCCCTCCCCGGGCGGGTGGCTACACCTTC.

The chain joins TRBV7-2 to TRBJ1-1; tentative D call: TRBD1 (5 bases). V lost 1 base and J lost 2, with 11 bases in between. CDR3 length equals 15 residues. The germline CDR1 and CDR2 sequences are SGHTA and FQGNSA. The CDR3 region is CASSLDARANTEAFF. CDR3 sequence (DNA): TGTGCCAGCAGCTTAGATGCCAGGGCAAACACTGAAGCTTTCTTT.

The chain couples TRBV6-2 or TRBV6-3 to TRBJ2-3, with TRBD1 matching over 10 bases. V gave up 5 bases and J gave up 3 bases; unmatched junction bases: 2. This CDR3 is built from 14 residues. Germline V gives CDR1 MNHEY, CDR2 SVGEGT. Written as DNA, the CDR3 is TGTGCCAGCAGTGGACAGGGGGGTACAGATACGCAGTATTTT. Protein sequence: CASSGQGGTDTQYF.

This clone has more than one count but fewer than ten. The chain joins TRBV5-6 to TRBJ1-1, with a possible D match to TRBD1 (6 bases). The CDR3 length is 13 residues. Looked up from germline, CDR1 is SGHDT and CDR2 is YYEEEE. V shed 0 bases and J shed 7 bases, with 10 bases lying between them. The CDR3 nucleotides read TGTGCCAGCAGCTTGGCGGGGGGCTTTGAAGCTTTCTTT. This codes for CASSLAGGFEAFF.

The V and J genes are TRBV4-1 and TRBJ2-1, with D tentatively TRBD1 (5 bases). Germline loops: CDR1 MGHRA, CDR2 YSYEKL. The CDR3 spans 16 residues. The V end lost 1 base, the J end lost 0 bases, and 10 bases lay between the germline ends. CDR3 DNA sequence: TGCGCCAGCAGCCAAGCTTGGCAGGGCTCCTACAATGAGCAGTTCTTC. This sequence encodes CASSQAWQGSYNEQFF.

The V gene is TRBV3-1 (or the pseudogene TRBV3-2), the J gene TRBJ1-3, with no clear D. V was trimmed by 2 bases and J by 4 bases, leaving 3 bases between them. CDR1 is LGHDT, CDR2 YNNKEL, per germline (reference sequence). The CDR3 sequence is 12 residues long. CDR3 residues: CASSQSGNTIYF. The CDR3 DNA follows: TGTGCCAGCAGCCAATCGGGAAACACCATATATTTT.

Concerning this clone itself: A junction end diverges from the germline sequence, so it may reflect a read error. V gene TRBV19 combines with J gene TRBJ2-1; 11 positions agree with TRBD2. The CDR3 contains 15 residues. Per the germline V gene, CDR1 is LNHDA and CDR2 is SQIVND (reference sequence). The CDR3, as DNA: TGTGCCAGCAGTAGCGGGAGGGCCGGATACAATGAGCAGTTCTTC. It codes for CASSSGRAGYNEQFF.

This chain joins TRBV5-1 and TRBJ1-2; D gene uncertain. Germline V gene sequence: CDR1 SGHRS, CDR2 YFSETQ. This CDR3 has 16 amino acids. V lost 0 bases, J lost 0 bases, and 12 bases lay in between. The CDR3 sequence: CASSLVLAEANYGYTF. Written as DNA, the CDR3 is TGCGCCAGCAGCTTGGTATTGGCAGAGGCTAACTATGGCTACACCTTC.

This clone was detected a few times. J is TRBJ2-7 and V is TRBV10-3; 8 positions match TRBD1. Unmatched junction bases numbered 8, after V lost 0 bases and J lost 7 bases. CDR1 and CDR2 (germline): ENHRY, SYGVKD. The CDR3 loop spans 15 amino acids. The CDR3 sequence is CAISESGQGSVEQYF. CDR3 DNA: TGTGCCATCAGTGAGTCTGGACAGGGATCTGTTGAGCAGTACTTC.

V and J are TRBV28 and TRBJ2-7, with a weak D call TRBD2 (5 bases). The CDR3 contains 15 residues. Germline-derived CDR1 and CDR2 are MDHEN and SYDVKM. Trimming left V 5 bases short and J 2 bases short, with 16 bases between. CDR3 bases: TGTGCCAGCAGTCCTAGAGGGATAGGCACCTACGAGCAGTACTTC. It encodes CASSPRGIGTYEQYF.

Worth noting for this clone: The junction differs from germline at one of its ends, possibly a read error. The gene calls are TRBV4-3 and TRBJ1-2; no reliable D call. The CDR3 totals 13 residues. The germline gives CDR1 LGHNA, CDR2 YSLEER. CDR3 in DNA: TGCGCCAGCAGCAAAGAGAGGAACTATGGCTACACCTTC. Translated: CASSKERNYGYTF.

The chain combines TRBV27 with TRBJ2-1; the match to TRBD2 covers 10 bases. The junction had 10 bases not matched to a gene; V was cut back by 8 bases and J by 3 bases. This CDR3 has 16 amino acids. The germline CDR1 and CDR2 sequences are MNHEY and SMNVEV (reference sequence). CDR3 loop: CASHPRGLAIYNEQFF. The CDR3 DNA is TGTGCCAGCCACCCCAGGGGACTAGCGATCTACAATGAGCAGTTCTTC.

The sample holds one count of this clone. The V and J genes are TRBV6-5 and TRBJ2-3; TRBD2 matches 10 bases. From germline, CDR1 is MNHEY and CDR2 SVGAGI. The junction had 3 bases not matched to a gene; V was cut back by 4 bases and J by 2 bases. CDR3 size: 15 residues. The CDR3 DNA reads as TGTGCCAGCAGTTCTAGCGGGGGCCTCACAGATACGCAGTATTTT. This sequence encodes CASSSSGGLTDTQYF.

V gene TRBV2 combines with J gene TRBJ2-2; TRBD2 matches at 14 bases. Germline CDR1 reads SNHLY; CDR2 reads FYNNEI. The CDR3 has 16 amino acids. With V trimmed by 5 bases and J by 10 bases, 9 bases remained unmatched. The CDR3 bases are TGTGCCAGCAGTAGGGGACTAGCGGGAGTAGGGGCGGAGCTGTTTTTT. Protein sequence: CASSRGLAGVGAELFF.

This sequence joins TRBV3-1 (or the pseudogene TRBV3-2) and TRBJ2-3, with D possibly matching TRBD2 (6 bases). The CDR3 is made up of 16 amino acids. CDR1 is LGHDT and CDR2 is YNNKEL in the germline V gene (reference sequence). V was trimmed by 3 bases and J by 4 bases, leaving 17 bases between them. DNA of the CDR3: TGTGCCAGCAGCCAGCTTGGTGCTAGCGCATCAGATACGCAGTATTTT. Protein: CASSQLGASASDTQYF.

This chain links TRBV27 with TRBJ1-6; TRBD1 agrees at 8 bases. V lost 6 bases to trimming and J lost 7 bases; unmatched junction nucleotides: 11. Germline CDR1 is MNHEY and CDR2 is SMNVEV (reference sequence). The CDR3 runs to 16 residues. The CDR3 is CASSRGPGQVNSPLHF. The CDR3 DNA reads TGTGCCAGCAGCCGCGGCCCGGGACAGGTGAATTCACCCCTCCACTTT.

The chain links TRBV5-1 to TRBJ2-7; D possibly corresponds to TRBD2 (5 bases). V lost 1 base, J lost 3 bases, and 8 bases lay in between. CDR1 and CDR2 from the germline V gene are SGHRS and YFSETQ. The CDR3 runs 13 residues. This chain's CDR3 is CASSLLADYEQYF. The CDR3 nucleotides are TGCGCCAGCAGCTTGCTAGCAGACTACGAGCAGTACTTC.

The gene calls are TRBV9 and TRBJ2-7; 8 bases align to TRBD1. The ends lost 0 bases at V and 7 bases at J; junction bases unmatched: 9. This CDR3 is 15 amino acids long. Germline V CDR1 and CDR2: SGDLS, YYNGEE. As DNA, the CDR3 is TGTGCCAGCAGCGTAGCAGGGGGCTCATCGTGGGAGCAGTACTTC. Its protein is CASSVAGGSSWEQYF.

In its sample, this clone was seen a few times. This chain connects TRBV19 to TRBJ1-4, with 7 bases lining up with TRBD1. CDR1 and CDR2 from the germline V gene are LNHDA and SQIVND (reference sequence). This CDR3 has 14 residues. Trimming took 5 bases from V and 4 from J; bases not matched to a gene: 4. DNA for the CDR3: TGTGCCAGTAGTGAACAGGGGATTAATGAAAAACTGTTTTTT. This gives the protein CASSEQGINEKLFF.

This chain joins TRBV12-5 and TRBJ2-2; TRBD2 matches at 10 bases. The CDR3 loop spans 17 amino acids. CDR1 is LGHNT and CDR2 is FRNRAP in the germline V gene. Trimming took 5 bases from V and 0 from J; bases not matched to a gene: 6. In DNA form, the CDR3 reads TGTGCTAGTGGTCAGGGACTAGCGCCTACGAACACCGGGGAGCTGTTTTTT. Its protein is CASGQGLAPTNTGELFF. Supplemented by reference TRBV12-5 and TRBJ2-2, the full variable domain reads DARVTQTPRHKVTEMGQEVTMRCQPILGHNTVFWYRQTMMQGLELLAYFRNRAPLDDSGMPKDRFSAEMPDATLATLKIQPSEPRDSAVYFCASGQGLAPTNTGELFFGEGSRLTVL.

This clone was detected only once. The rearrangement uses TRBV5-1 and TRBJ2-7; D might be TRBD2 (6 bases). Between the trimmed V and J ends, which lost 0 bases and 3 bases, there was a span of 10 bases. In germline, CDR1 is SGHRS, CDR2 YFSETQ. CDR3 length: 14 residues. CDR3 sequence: CASSLERASYEQYF. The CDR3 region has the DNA TGCGCCAGCAGCTTGGAGCGGGCGAGCTACGAGCAGTACTTC.

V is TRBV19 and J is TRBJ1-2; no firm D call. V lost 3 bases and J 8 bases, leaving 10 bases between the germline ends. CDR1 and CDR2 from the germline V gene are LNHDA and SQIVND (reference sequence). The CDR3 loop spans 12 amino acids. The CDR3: CASSMEGRGYTF. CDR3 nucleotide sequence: TGTGCCAGTAGTATGGAGGGTCGGGGCTACACCTTC.

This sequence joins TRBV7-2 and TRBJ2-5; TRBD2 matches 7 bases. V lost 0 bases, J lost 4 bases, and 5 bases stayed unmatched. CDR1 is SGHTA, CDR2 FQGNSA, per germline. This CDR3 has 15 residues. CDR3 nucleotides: TGTGCCAGCAGCTTAGCTGGCGGGAGAGGAGAGACCCAGTACTTC. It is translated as CASSLAGGRGETQYF.

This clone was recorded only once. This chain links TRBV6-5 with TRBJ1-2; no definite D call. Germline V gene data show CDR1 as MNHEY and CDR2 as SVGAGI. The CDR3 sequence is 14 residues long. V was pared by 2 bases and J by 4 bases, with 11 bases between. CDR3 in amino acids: CASSYGEGGYGYTF. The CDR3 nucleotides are TGTGCCAGCAGTTACGGCGAGGGTGGCTATGGCTACACCTTC.

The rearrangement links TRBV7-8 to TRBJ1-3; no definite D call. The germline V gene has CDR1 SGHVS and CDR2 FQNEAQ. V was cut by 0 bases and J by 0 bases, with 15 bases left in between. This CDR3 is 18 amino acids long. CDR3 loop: CASSLASHRPNSGNTIYF. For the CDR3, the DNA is TGTGCCAGCAGCTTAGCGTCGCACAGACCAAACTCTGGAAACACCATATATTTT.

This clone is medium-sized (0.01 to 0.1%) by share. CDR3 DNA: TGTGCCAGCAGGGGACAGGGCATGTATTCACCCCTCCACTTT. Translation gives CASRGQGMYSPLHF. This chain uses TRBV21-1 with TRBJ1-6; the table calls TRBD1, which could not be checked here. TRBV21-1 is a pseudogene locus. The CDR3 sequence is 14 residues long.

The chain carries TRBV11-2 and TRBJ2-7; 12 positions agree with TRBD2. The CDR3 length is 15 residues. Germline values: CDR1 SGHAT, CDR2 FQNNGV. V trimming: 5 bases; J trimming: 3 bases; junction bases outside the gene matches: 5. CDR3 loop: CASSPRTSGVYEQYF. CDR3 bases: TGTGCCAGCAGCCCCCGGACTAGCGGGGTCTACGAGCAGTACTTC.

CDR3 bases: TGCGCCAGCAGCCCTGGGTGGGACAGGGTCCGGGAGACCCAGTACTTC. Its protein is CASSPGWDRVRETQYF. The chain carries TRBV5-1 and TRBJ2-5, with 9 nucleotides matching TRBD1. Germline lookup yields CDR1 SGHRS and CDR2 YFSETQ. V trimming: 4 bases; J trimming: 5 bases; junction bases outside the gene matches: 12. The CDR3 contains 16 residues. The variable domain in full, with the rest retrieved from reference TRBV5-1 and TRBJ2-5, is KAGVTQTPRYLIKTRGQQVTLSCSPISGHRSVSWYQQTPGQGLQFLFEYFSETQRNKGNFPGRFSGRQFSNSRSEMNVSTLELGDSALYLCASSPGWDRVRETQYFGPGTRLLVL.